The clone carrying this TCR beta chain was counted ten times or more. Antigen specificity is unknown. The trim removed 5 bases at V and 2 bases at J, leaving 5 bases unmatched. The CDR3 length is 15 residues. Germline CDR1 reads SGHTA; CDR2 reads FQGNSA. Then a second PCR, running roughly 7 to 11 cycles, was carried out with a sample-barcoded 5' primer and a J-beta primer mix. Each cDNA molecule was tagged by a template-switch adaptor that had 12 random nucleotides. TCRdb processed the 5' RACE reads anew with MiXCR; each CDR3 protein has one entry. The data hold 850,000 to 950,000 distinct CDR3 sequences, with roughly 26% observed a single time. These data are taken from a study of blood T cells in healthy people across ages. General observations from the study: Reliance upon unsorted PBMCs precluded definitive naive versus antigen-experienced comparison. Long-lived donors had more naive CD4+ cells and higher diversity than aged donors.

Sequencing used blood. The J gene is TRBJ2-1, the V gene TRBV7-2; 8 nucleotides agree with TRBD1. This sequence originates from an elderly woman in good health. Written as DNA, the CDR3 is TGTGCCAGCAGCGCGGACAGGGCTACCTACAATGAGCAGTTCTTC. Protein: CASSADRATYNEQFF. Variable domain in full (rest from reference TRBV7-2 and TRBJ2-1): GAGVSQSPSNKVTEKGKDVELRCDPISGHTALYWYRQSLGQGLEFLIYFQGNSAPDKSGLPSDRFSAERTGGSVSTLTIQRTQQEDSAVYLCASSADRATYNEQFFGPGTRLTVL.